The source of this T cell receptor (beta chain) is a study of blood T cells in healthy people across ages. General study points: The lack of PBMC sorting stopped any conclusive naive versus antigen-experienced comparison.

The second PCR ran roughly 6 to 11 cycles with a sample-barcoded 5' primer and J-beta primers. TCRdb re-derived calls from the 5' RACE reads in MiXCR, one entry per CDR3 protein. The sample records about 290,000 distinct CDR3 sequences, 27% being singletons. This clonotype was observed a handful of times. The antigen is undetermined. Total RNA, at least 6 micrograms per sample, came from PBMCs. This CDR3 has 13 amino acids. The V end lost 7 bases, the J end lost 7 bases, and 11 bases lay between the germline ends. The chain couples TRBV12-3 or TRBV12-4 to TRBJ1-6, with D possibly TRBD1 on 5 matching bases. This clonotype was obtained from a woman in her 70s in good health. The sequenced material came from blood. Written as DNA, the CDR3 is TGTGCCAGCACCTCAGGGTGGAATTCACCCCTCCACTTT. This gives the protein CASTSGWNSPLHF.